The 16 T cell receptor beta chains below all came from one sample that was sequenced in a study of T cells in Graves' hyperthyroidism and ophthalmopathy. TCR beta CDR3 region amplification was performed from RNA transcripts. TCR CDR3 underwent first-round RT-PCR with the HTBI primer set. TCRdb reanalysed the multiplex PCR reads using MiXCR and keeps one entry per CDR3 protein. Of about 640,000 distinct CDR3 sequences listed, roughly 20% are singletons. Specimen: blood. The source of these receptors is a man aged 30 to 45 with Graves' ophthalmopathy.

In regard to this clonotype: A much larger clone differs by one base, so this may be a read error. J is TRBJ2-7 and V is TRBV3-1, with D possibly TRBD2 on 6 matching bases. This CDR3 comprises 17 residues. The germline CDR1 and CDR2 sequences are LGHDT and YNNKEL (reference sequence). CDR3 loop: CAGSQEYGGTRSYEQYF. CDR3 in DNA: TGTGCCGGCAGCCAAGAGTATGGCGGGACTCGATCCTACGAGCAGTACTTC.

CDR3 sequence: CASSIILAGSTDTQYF. CDR3 bases: TGTGCCAGTAGTATCATTTTAGCGGGGAGCACAGATACGCAGTATTTT. V gene TRBV19 combines with J gene TRBJ2-3; 8 positions agree with TRBD2. The CDR3 length is 16 residues. CDR1 LNHDA and CDR2 SQIVND come from the germline V gene (reference sequence). V shed 3 bases, J shed 0 bases, and the junction held 5 bases outside the gene matches.

This clonotype has a handful of counts. This chain connects TRBV6-1 to TRBJ2-3, with 8 bases lining up with TRBD2. The CDR3 is 14 residues long. J was trimmed by 5 bases and V by 7 bases; bases with no gene match: 8. Germline V CDR1 and CDR2: MNHNS, SASEGT. In nucleotides, the CDR3 is TGTGCCAGCAATTTCGGGAGGGCCGGAGATACGCAGTATTTT. It specifies CASNFGRAGDTQYF.

The chain is built from TRBV6-9 and TRBJ1-2; 7 nucleotides match TRBD1. CDR1 is MNHGY, CDR2 SVAAGI, per germline. The CDR3 loop spans 15 amino acids. After removal of 3 bases from V and 3 bases from J, the junction contained 7 bases not matched to a gene. The CDR3 spells CASSYAPGGDYGYTF. The CDR3 DNA reads TGTGCCAGCAGTTACGCCCCAGGGGGGGACTATGGCTACACCTTC.

V gene TRBV27 combines with J gene TRBJ2-3; D is tentatively TRBD1 or TRBD2 (5 bases each). CDR1 MNHEY and CDR2 SMNVEV come from the germline V gene (reference sequence). The CDR3 is 15 amino acids. Trimming cost V 7 bases and J 2 bases, with 16 bases left between them. The CDR3 reads CASTTYGTSTDTQYF. CDR3 DNA sequence: TGTGCCAGCACCACATATGGGACGTCCACAGATACGCAGTATTTT.

This clonotype has just a few counts. V is TRBV2 and J is TRBJ2-2; D gene ambiguous. V was clipped by 6 bases and J by 0 bases, with 23 bases between them. Germline V gene sequence: CDR1 SNHLY, CDR2 FYNNEI. This CDR3 spans 19 amino acids. CDR3 in amino acids: CASSSYGSDRPSNTGELFF. The CDR3 DNA sequence: TGTGCCAGCAGCTCGTATGGTAGTGACCGTCCCTCGAACACCGGGGAGCTGTTTTTT.

This clonotype was counted between two and nine times. This chain links TRBV12-3 or TRBV12-4 with TRBJ1-5; a weak D match, TRBD1 (5 bases). This CDR3 is 15 amino acids long. The V end lost 1 base, the J end lost 7 bases, and 14 bases lay between the germline ends. DNA for the CDR3: TGTGCCAGCAGTTTAGTAGCGGGGGGTCGCCAGCCCCAGCATTTT. Its protein product is CASSLVAGGRQPQHF.

This clonotype was seen more than once but under ten times. The V and J genes are TRBV30 and TRBJ2-2; D unclear. Germline-derived CDR1 and CDR2 are GTSNPN and SVGIG (reference sequence). Trimming took off 1 base at V and 7 bases at J, with 7 bases between the two ends. The CDR3 has 12 amino acids. CDR3 coding DNA: TGTGCCTGGAGTGAGCCCCACGGGGAGCTGTTTTTT. Protein: CAWSEPHGELFF.

This clonotype occurred many times. The chain couples TRBV11-2 to TRBJ1-3, with TRBD1 matching over 7 bases. Germline V gene data show CDR1 as SGHAT and CDR2 as FQNNGV. J was trimmed by 1 base and V by 5 bases; bases with no gene match: 5. CDR3 length: 15 amino acids. CDR3 region: CASSLTGLSGNTIYF. CDR3 sequence (DNA): TGTGCCAGCAGCCTGACAGGGTTATCTGGAAACACCATATATTTT.

This clonotype has more than one count but fewer than ten. The genes are TRBV11-2 and TRBJ2-2; TRBD2 matches 13 bases. This CDR3 contains 17 residues. J lost 4 bases, V lost 5 bases, and 7 bases had no gene match. Per the germline V gene, CDR1 is SGHAT and CDR2 is FQNNGV. This chain's CDR3 is CASSRSGLAGTTGELFF. CDR3 in DNA: TGTGCCAGCAGCCGATCGGGACTAGCGGGGACCACCGGGGAGCTGTTTTTT.

V gene TRBV4-3 combines with J gene TRBJ1-1; D unresolved. Trimming removed 0 bases at V and 6 bases at J, with 17 bases between. The CDR3 is 16 amino acids. CDR1 LGHNA and CDR2 YSLEER come from the germline V gene. CDR3 nucleotide sequence: TGCGCCAGCAGCCAAGATCTAGGATACCTTTCGTCTGAAGCTTTCTTT. Translated, it gives CASSQDLGYLSSEAFF.

The table lists this clonotype with a few counts. The chain couples TRBV7-2 to TRBJ1-3; D is possibly TRBD1 (6 bases). Germline V gene sequence: CDR1 SGHTA, CDR2 FQGNSA. The CDR3 is 15 amino acids. The ends were cut back, 0 bases at V and 2 bases at J, with 8 bases in the middle. This chain's CDR3 is CASSLAGTTGNTIYF. The DNA for the CDR3 is TGTGCCAGCAGCTTAGCGGGGACAACTGGAAACACCATATATTTT.

In this sample, this clonotype turned up a few times. V usage is TRBV20-1 and J usage is TRBJ2-5; D possibly corresponds to TRBD2 (6 bases). This CDR3 spans 12 amino acids. Trimming took off 1 base at V and 13 bases at J, with 16 bases between the two ends. Germline loops: CDR1 DFQATT, CDR2 SNEGSKA (reference sequence). The CDR3 DNA follows: TGCAGTGCTAGAGGTGGGGGGTCATGGGCGTACTTC. Encoded protein: CSARGGGSWAYF.

V and J are TRBV5-6 and TRBJ1-1; tentatively, D is TRBD1 (5 bases). Germline loops: CDR1 SGHDT, CDR2 YYEEEE. Deletions cut 4 bases from V and 1 base from J, with 11 bases between. The CDR3 extends over 14 amino acids. Here the CDR3 DNA reads TGTGCCAGCAGCCCGAGGACACCGAACACTGAAGCTTTCTTT. Translation: CASSPRTPNTEAFF.

Ten or more counts support this clonotype. V is TRBV7-3 and J is TRBJ2-5; 10 nucleotides agree with TRBD2. Trimming took 1 base from V and 3 from J; bases not matched to a gene: 2. CDR1 and CDR2 (germline): SGHTA, FQGTGA. CDR3 size: 15 residues. As DNA, the CDR3 is TGTGCCAGCAGCTTAATGGGGACTAGCGAAGAGACCCAGTACTTC. Translated: CASSLMGTSEETQYF.

This clonotype appeared a few times. This chain connects TRBV2 to TRBJ1-2; 7 bases are a match to TRBD1. The CDR3 contains 16 residues. Unmatched junction bases numbered 21, after V lost 9 bases and J lost 8 bases. Germline lookup yields CDR1 SNHLY and CDR2 FYNNEI. CDR3 region: CASIKQRQGDSRGYTF. CDR3 sequence (DNA): TGTGCCAGTATCAAACAGAGACAGGGTGATTCGCGGGGCTACACCTTC.